A selection of T cell receptor beta chains follows, all from one sample in a study of cytomegalovirus exposure and HLA in healthy donors. Using immunoSEQ multiplex PCR, the repertoire was profiled, and TCRdb retains in-frame clones only, with some absent. The repertoire holds more than 150,000 clones, with around 78% as singletons. Sequences were obtained from PBMCs. The source of these receptors is a man in his forties in good health and CMV-seronegative. Each CDR3 is given with its conserved first and last residue. Fields, in order: clone size, CDR3 length, V gene, J gene, D gene, CDR3 DNA, CDR3 protein. A D gene is named only where the DNA matches it firmly. Not every row has a clone size; where given, it reads once, few, many or a size class.

>-|12|TRBV9|TRBJ2-3|-
TGTGCCAGTGCGCGGGACACAGATACGCAGTATTTT
CASARDTDTQYF
>-|16|TRBV5-1|TRBJ1-2|-
TGCGCCAGCACCCCGGGAGGGGCCACGGGCGGCTATGGCTACACCTTC
CASTPGGATGGYGYTF
>-|12|TRBV6-5|TRBJ1-1|TRBD1
TGTGCCATCCCAGGGGGGCACACTGAAGCTTTCTTT
CAIPGGHTEAFF
>-|13|TRBV7-2|TRBJ2-7|-
TGTGCCAGCAATGAGGGATGGTCCTACGAGCAGTACTTC
CASNEGWSYEQYF
>-|17|TRBV9|TRBJ2-1|TRBD1
TGTGCCAGCAGCGTAGATGGTAGGGGACAGGGGAAGGATGAGCAGTTCTTC
CASSVDGRGQGKDEQFF
>medium-sized|16|TRBV6-5|TRBJ2-1|-
TGTGCCAGCAGTTACCTGGCTGGGTCCCTCACGGGTGAGCAGTTCTTC
CASSYLAGSLTGEQFF
>-|17|TRBV28|TRBJ1-5|-
TGTGCCAGCAGTTTATTCAGGGGATGGGGGAGTAATCAGCCCCAGCATTTT
CASSLFRGWGSNQPQHF
>few|16|TRBV7-9|TRBJ1-1|TRBD1
TGTGCCAGCAGCTTAGCAGGGACAGGGTTCATCACTGAAGCTTTCTTT
CASSLAGTGFITEAFF
>once|12|TRBV5-6|TRBJ2-2|-
TGTGCCAGCAGCTTTTTCAACGGGGAGCTGTTTTTT
CASSFFNGELFF
>-|17|TRBV7-9|TRBJ2-1|TRBD2
TGTGCCAGCAGCACCGGGACTAGCGGGTTTACCTACAATGAGCAGTTCTTC
CASSTGTSGFTYNEQFF
>once|16|TRBV6-5|TRBJ2-5|-
TGTGCCAGCAGTTACTCCCGAACCAAGGGGGGGGAGACCCAGTACTTC
CASSYSRTKGGETQYF
>-|12|TRBV10-1|TRBJ2-3|-
TGCGCCAGCAGTGGGCACACAGATACGCAGTATTTT
CASSGHTDTQYF
>few|12|TRBV27|TRBJ1-2|-
TGTGCCAGCAGTTCACTCTCGGGTGGCTACACCTTC
CASSSLSGGYTF
>-|15|TRBV11-2|TRBJ1-1|TRBD1
TGTGCCAGCAGCCCCGACTCGACAGGGGACACTGAAGCTTTCTTT
CASSPDSTGDTEAFF
>once|14|TRBV4-1|TRBJ2-3|-
TGCGCCAGCAGCCAAGTCGGCCGGGAGGATACGCAGTATTTT
CASSQVGREDTQYF
>-|12|TRBV2|TRBJ2-1|-
TGTGCCAGCAGTGAAGAGGGCGGGGAGCAGTTCTTC
CASSEEGGEQFF
>few|16|TRBV7-9|TRBJ1-5|-
TGTGCCAGCAGCGACACCCGGGGGGATATCAATCAGCCCCAGCATTTT
CASSDTRGDINQPQHF
>-|14|TRBV4-2|TRBJ2-7|TRBD2
TGTGCCAGCAGTCCCACTAGCGGGAACTACGAGCAGTACTTC
CASSPTSGNYEQYF
>once|15|TRBV11-2|TRBJ2-4|TRBD1
TGTGCCAGCAGCCCGACAGGGATAGCCAAAAACATTCAGTACTTC
CASSPTGIAKNIQYF
>-|15|TRBV7-2|TRBJ2-7|TRBD2
TGTGCCAGCAGCTTAGAACCCGGCGGGGGGTACGAGCAGTACTTC
CASSLEPGGGYEQYF
>-|14|TRBV7-9|TRBJ2-5|TRBD1
TGTGCCAGCAGCTTACGACAGGGCGGAGAGACCCAGTACTTC
CASSLRQGGETQYF
>-|15|TRBV4-2|TRBJ2-7|TRBD1
TGTGCCAGCAGCCATCGACAGGGGGATTCCTACGAGCAGTACTTC
CASSHRQGDSYEQYF
>few|17|TRBV27|TRBJ2-1|TRBD2
TGTGCCAGCAGTTTACCCAGGGCGGGAGGTCCCTACAATGAGCAGTTCTTC
CASSLPRAGGPYNEQFF
>-|16|TRBV4-1|TRBJ2-3|TRBD2
TGCGCCAGCAGCCAACCACCAGCGGGAGTCACAGATACGCAGTATTTT
CASSQPPAGVTDTQYF
>-|14|TRBV27|TRBJ2-1|-
TGTGCCAGCAGTCCCCGGGGGTGGATCTATGAGCAGTTCTTC
CASSPRGWIYEQFF
>-|15|TRBV11-2|TRBJ2-3|-
TGTGCCAGCAGCGACCGGGTCGACAGCACAGATACGCAGTATTTT
CASSDRVDSTDTQYF
>-|15|TRBV6-5|TRBJ2-3|TRBD1
TGTGCCAGCAGTAATACAGGGGGCGCGTGGGATACGCAGTATTTT
CASSNTGGAWDTQYF
>-|14|TRBV6-5|TRBJ2-3|-
TGTGCCAGCAGCGACAGCTACCTCACAGATACGCAGTATTTT
CASSDSYLTDTQYF
>-|12|TRBV2|TRBJ2-7|-
TGTGCCAGCAGGATGACAGTCTACGAGCAGTACTTC
CASRMTVYEQYF
>once|12|TRBV18|TRBJ2-5|-
TGTGCCAGCTCATACGAGAGGGAGACCCAGTACTTC
CASSYERETQYF
>-|15|TRBV2|TRBJ1-2|-
TGTGCCAGCAGTGACTTAACAGACACTAACTATGGCTACACCTTC
CASSDLTDTNYGYTF
>once|13|TRBV27|TRBJ2-1|-
TGTGCCAGCAGGCCTGACTACGAGGGTGAGCAGTTCTTC
CASRPDYEGEQFF
>few|16|TRBV4-1|TRBJ2-5|TRBD2
TGCGCCAGCAGCAGAACTAGCGGGAGGGAATGGGAGACCCAGTACTTC
CASSRTSGREWETQYF
>-|16|TRBV5-1|TRBJ2-1|TRBD2
TGCGCCAGCAGCCTACCGGGACTAGGGAGCGCCAATGAGCAGTTCTTC
CASSLPGLGSANEQFF
>-|14|TRBV5-8|TRBJ1-6|-
TGTGCCAGCAGCTTAATGTCAGCGATTTCACCCCTCCACTTT
CASSLMSAISPLHF
>-|11|TRBV7-9|TRBJ1-1|-
TGTGCCAGCAGCCCCCGAGATGAAGCTTTCTTT
CASSPRDEAFF
>-|15|TRBV2|TRBJ2-6|TRBD1
TGTGCCAGCAGCCGGACAGGGACTGGGGCCAACGGCCTGACTTTC
CASSRTGTGANGLTF
>-|16|TRBV19|TRBJ1-2|TRBD1
TGTGCCAGTACTGACCTCGGGGACAGAATCTTTCGCGGCTACACCTTC
CASTDLGDRIFRGYTF
>-|16|TRBV9|TRBJ1-2|TRBD1
TGTGCCAGCAGCGTACTGACAGGGATCACGGACTATGGCTACACCTTC
CASSVLTGITDYGYTF
>-|15|TRBV14|TRBJ1-1|TRBD1
TGTGCCAGCAGCCACGTGGACAGGGGTACCACTGAAGCTTTCTTT
CASSHVDRGTTEAFF
>-|13|TRBV30|TRBJ1-5|-
TGTGCCTGGAGTGTGGGCAGGGATCAGCCCCAGCATTTT
CAWSVGRDQPQHF
>-|14|TRBV6-1|TRBJ1-4|-
TGTGCCAGCAATTCCCAGGGTAGTAATGAAAAACTGTTTTTT
CASNSQGSNEKLFF
>-|14|TRBV5-1|TRBJ2-2|-
TGCGCCAGCAGCTTTTCTAGCTCCTCCGGGGAGCTGTTTTTT
CASSFSSSSGELFF